This entry describes one T cell receptor beta chain. Documented time point: after trial treatment. Documented treatment: LDRT plus nivolumab, ipilimumab, low-dose cyclophosphamide and aspirin (RACIN trial). The treatment that donors received included nivolumab, ipilimumab, aspirin, low-dose cyclophosphamide and low-dose radiotherapy. The data stem from a study of low-dose radiotherapy and immunotherapy resistance in tumors. Study-level background: Each patient took aspirin at a dose of 300 mg by mouth once daily over the course of four cycles, with dosing beginning on cycle 1 day 1.

Alpha and beta chains were covered, as first-strand cDNA relied on TRAV- and TRBV-specific primers. PCR amplification of the TCRs was performed with Phusion for 20 PCR cycles, and it relied on a constant-region primer together with a V-primer adapter. One entry per CDR3 protein, called by TCRdb with MiXCR from the reads. The data show about 84,000 distinct CDR3 sequences, under 20% seen once. CDR3 length: 14 amino acids. Germline assignment: CDR1 SQVTM and CDR2 ANQGSEA. Trimming removed 5 bases from V and 5 bases from J, with 16 bases in between. The chain couples TRBV29-1 to TRBJ2-1; TRBD2 is a possible D gene (6 bases). This receptor was identified in a male donor with prostate cancer. This material consisted of PBMCs, taken after low-dose radiotherapy plus immunotherapy. The CDR3 DNA reads as TGCAGCGTTTTTTTTGGAGGGTCGAACAATGAGCAGTTCTTC. Amino acids: CSVFFGGSNNEQFF.